Here is one TCR beta chain with its context. This entry is derived from a study of blood T cell repertoires in COVID-19. Across the whole study: Both acute and convalescent COVID-19 samples were obtained from the United States, Italy and Spain.

Data came from immunoSEQ multiplex PCR; TCRdb stores just in-frame clones and leaves some out. The profile covers about 83,000 clones, with over 75% appearing a single time and nearly 45% taken by the ten largest. CDR3 length: 14 amino acids. Germline lookup yields CDR1 MNHEY and CDR2 SVGAGI. V was pared by 4 bases and J by 1 base, with 9 bases between. The sequencing input was peripheral blood. The clonotype was recovered from a human donor in a cohort sampled during active COVID-19. This rearrangement joins TRBV6-5 to TRBJ2-3; D unresolved. Here the CDR3 reads CASSSAARTDTQYF. The CDR3 DNA follows: TGTGCCAGCAGTTCGGCAGCGCGCACAGATACGCAGTATTTT.